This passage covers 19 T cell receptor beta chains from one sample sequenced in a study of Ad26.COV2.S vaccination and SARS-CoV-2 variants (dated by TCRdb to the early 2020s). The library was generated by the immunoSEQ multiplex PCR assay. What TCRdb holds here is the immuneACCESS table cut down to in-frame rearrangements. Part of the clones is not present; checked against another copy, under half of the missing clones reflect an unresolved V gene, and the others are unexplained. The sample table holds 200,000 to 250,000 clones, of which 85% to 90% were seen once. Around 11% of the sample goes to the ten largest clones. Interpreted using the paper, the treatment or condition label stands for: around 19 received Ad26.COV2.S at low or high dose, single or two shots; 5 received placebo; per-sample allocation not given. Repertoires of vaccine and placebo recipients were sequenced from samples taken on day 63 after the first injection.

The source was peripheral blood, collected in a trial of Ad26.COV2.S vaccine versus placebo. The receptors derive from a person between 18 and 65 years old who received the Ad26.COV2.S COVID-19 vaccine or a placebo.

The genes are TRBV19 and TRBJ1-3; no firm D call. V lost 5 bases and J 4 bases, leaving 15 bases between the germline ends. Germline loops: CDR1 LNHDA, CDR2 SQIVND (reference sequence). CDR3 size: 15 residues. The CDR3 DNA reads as TGTGCCAGTAGTCGACCCCCGCCGGGAGGAAACACCATATATTTT. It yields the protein CASSRPPPGGNTIYF. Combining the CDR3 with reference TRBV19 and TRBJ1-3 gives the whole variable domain DGGITQSPKYLFRKEGQNVTLSCEQNLNHDAMYWYRQDPGQGLRLIYYSQIVNDFQKGDIAEGYSVSREKKESFPLTVTSAQKNPTAFYLCASSRPPPGGNTIYFGEGSWLTVV.

The CDR3 here is CASSPQEKEDGNEQFF. The CDR3 DNA reads as TGTGCCAGCAGTCCCCAGGAGAAGGAGGACGGAAATGAGCAGTTCTTC. The gene calls are TRBV28 and TRBJ2-1; D may be TRBD2 (5 bases). CDR3 length: 16 amino acids. Germline loops: CDR1 MDHEN, CDR2 SYDVKM. V dropped 5 bases and J dropped 7 bases, with 21 bases sitting between them.

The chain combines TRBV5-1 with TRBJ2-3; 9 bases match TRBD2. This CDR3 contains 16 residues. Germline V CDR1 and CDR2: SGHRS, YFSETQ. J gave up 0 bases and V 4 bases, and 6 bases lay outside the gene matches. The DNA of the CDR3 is TGCGCCAGCAGCCCCCTAGCGGGGCTGAGCACAGATACGCAGTATTTT. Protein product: CASSPLAGLSTDTQYF. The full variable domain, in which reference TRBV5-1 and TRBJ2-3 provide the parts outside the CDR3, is KAGVTQTPRYLIKTRGQQVTLSCSPISGHRSVSWYQQTPGQGLQFLFEYFSETQRNKGNFPGRFSGRQFSNSRSEMNVSTLELGDSALYLCASSPLAGLSTDTQYFGPGTRLTVL.

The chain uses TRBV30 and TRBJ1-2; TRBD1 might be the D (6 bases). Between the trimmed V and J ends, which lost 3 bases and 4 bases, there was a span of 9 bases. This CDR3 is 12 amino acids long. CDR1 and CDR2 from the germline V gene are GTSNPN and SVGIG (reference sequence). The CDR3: CAWSRTAYGYTF. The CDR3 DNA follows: TGTGCCTGGAGCAGGACAGCCTATGGCTACACCTTC.

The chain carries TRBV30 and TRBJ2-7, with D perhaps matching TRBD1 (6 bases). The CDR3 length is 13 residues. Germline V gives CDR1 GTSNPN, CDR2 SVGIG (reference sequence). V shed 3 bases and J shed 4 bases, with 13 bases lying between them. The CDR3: CAWSRGTLYEQYF. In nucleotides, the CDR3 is TGTGCCTGGAGCAGGGGCACCTTATACGAGCAGTACTTC.

The CDR3 region has the DNA TGTGCCAGCAGCCGCCTCTCTAGCAATCAGCCCCAGCATTTT. As protein: CASSRLSSNQPQHF. The V gene is TRBV5-6, the J gene TRBJ1-5; D is unresolved. From germline, CDR1 is SGHDT and CDR2 YYEEEE. V lost 4 bases to trimming and J lost 0 bases, with 8 bases between them. This CDR3 is built from 14 residues.

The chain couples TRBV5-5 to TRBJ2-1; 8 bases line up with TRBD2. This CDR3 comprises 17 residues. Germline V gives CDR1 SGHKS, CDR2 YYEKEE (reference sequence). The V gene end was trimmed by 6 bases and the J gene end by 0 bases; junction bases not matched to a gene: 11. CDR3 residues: CASTLKRSGSSYNEQFF. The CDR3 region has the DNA TGTGCCAGCACCCTTAAACGGAGCGGGAGCTCCTACAATGAGCAGTTCTTC.

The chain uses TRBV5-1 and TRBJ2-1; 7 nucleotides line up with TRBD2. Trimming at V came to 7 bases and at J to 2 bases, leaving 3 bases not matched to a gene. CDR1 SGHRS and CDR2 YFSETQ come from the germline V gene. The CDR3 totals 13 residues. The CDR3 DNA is TGCGCCAGCCAGACTAGCCCCTACAATGAGCAGTTCTTC. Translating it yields CASQTSPYNEQFF.

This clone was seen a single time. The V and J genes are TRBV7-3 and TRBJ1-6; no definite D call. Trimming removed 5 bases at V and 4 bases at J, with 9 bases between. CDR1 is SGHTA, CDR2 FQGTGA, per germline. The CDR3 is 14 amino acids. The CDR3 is CASSLTSYNSPLHF. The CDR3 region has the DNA TGTGCCAGCAGCCTCACTTCTTATAATTCACCCCTCCACTTT.

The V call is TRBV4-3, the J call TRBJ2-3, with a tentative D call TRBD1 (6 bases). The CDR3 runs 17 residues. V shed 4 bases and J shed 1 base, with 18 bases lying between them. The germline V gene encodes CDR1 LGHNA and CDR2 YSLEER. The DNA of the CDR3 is TGCGCCAGCAGCCCCTGGGCAGGGGCCAGGGGCACAGATACGCAGTATTTT. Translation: CASSPWAGARGTDTQYF.

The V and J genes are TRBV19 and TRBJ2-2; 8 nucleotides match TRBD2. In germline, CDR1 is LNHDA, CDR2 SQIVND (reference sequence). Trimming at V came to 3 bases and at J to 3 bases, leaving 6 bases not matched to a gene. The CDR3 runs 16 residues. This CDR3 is CASSIYLAGHTGELFF. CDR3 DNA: TGTGCCAGTAGTATCTATCTAGCGGGCCACACCGGGGAGCTGTTTTTT.

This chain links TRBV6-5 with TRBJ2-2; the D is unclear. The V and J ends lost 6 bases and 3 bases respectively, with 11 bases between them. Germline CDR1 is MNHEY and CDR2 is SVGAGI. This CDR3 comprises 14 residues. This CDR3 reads CASRAPADTGELFF. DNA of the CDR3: TGTGCCAGCAGGGCTCCGGCGGACACCGGGGAGCTGTTTTTT.

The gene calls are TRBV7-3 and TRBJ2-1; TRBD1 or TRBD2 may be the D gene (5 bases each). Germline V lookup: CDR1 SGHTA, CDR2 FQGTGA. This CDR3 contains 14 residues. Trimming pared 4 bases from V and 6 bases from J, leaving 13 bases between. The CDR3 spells CASSSQDGGNEQFF. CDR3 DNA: TGTGCCAGCAGCTCACAGGATGGGGGCAATGAGCAGTTCTTC. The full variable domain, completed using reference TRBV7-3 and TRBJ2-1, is GAGVSQTPSNKVTEKGKYVELRCDPISGHTALYWYRQSLGQGPEFLIYFQGTGAADDSGLPNDRFFAVRPEGSVSTLKIQRTERGDSAVYLCASSSQDGGNEQFFGPGTRLTVL.

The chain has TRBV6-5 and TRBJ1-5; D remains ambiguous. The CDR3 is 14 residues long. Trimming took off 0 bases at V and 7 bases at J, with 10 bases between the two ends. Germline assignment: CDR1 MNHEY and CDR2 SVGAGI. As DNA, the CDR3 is TGTGCCAGCAGTTACTCGCTGGCGGGCCAGCCCCAGCATTTT. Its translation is CASSYSLAGQPQHF.

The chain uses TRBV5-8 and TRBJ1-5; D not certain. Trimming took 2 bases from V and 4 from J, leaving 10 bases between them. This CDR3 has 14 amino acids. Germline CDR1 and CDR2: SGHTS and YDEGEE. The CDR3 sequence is CASSFGRVNQPQHF. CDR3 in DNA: TGTGCCAGCAGCTTTGGACGGGTTAATCAGCCCCAGCATTTT.

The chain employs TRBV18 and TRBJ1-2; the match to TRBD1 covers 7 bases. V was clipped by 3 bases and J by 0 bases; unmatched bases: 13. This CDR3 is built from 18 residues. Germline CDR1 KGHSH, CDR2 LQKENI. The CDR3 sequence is CASSPYRDRPAPNYGYTF. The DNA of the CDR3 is TGTGCCAGCTCACCCTACCGGGACAGACCCGCCCCTAACTATGGCTACACCTTC.

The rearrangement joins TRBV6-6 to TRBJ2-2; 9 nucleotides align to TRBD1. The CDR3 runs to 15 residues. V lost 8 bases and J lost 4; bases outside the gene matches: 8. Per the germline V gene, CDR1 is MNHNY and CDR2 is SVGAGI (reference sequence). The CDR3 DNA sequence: TGTGCCAGCGGTGATACAGGGGGCGTCACCGGGGAGCTGTTTTTT. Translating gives CASGDTGGVTGELFF.

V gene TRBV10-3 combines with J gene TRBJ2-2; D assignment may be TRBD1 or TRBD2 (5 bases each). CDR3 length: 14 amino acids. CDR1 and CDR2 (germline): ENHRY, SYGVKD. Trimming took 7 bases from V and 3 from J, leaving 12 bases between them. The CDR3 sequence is CAITRGHYTGELFF. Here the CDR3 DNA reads TGTGCCATCACCCGGGGCCATTACACCGGGGAGCTGTTTTTT.

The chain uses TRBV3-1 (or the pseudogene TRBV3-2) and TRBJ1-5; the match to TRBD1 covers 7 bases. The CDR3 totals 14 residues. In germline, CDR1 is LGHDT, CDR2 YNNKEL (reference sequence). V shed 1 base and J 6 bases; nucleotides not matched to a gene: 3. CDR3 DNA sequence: TGTGCCAGCAGCCAAGCGGACAGGTCTCAGCCCCAGCATTTT. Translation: CASSQADRSQPQHF.